This TCR beta chain was documented in a study of CD8+CD57+ T cells in acquired aplastic anemia. Study-wide context: Roughly 3.2 ug was the average amount of DNA from sorted CD4+ and CD8+ cells. Study-wide points: Patient and control CD8+ Simpson's diversity was not significantly different. Patients shared about 30 CD8+ CDR3 sequences with controls.

With respect to this clonotype: Its specificity is not known. A much bigger clone sits one base away, suggesting this may be a read error. No conserved phenylalanine or tryptophan ends this CDR3, so it is likely a read error.

The template used for profiling TCR beta VDJ and CDR3 was genomic DNA. TCRdb independently ran MiXCR on the reads; one entry per CDR3 protein. Of about 180,000 distinct CDR3 sequences listed, approximately 46% are singletons. Germline CDR1 reads MNHEY; CDR2 reads SVGAGI. The CDR3 covers 14 residues. The V and J ends lost 0 bases and 7 bases, in that order; junction bases with no gene match: 3. The clonotype comes from a human donor in good health. V gene TRBV6-5 combines with J gene TRBJ1-1; 9 nucleotides align to TRBD1. The sample was sorted CD4+, CD8+, or CD8+CD57+ T cells (not recorded which) from PBMCs. The CDR3 DNA follows: TGTGCCAGCAGTTACTCGAACAGGGGGCTTGAAGCTTTCCTT. Translating gives CASSYSNRGLEAFL.